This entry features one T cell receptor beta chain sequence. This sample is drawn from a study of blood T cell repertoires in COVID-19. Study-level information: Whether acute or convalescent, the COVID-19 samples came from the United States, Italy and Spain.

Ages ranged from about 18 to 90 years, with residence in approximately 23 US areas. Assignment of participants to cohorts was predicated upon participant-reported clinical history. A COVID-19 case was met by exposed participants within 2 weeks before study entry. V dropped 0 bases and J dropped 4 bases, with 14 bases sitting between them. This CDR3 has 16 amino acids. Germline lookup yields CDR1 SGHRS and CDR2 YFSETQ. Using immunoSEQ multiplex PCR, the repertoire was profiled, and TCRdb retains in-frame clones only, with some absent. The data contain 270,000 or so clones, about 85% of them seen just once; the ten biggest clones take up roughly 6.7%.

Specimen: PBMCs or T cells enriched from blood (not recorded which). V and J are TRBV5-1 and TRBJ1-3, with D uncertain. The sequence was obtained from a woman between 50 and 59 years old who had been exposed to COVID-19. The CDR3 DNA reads TGCGCCAGCAGCTTGGAGGGCTCGGGGAGGGGAAACACCATATATTTT. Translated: CASSLEGSGRGNTIYF.